The rows below give T cell receptor beta chains drawn from one sample of a study of blood T cell repertoires in COVID-19. This table comes from immunoSEQ multiplex PCR, and its TCRdb copy is limited to in-frame clones, with some not included. The sample lists some 150,000 clones; about 86% were seen once. The sequencing sample was made of peripheral blood. The receptors were gathered from a man between 65 and 85 years old with acute or convalescent COVID-19. CDR3s include the opening cysteine and the closing phenylalanine or tryptophan. The D gene is left open where the match is weak. Expanded clones are given a class, and other clones once, few, many or no size at all.

CDR3 protein	CDR3 DNA	clone size	D gene	V gene	J gene
CAAAADNSPLHF	TGTGCCGCGGCAGCGGATAATTCACCCCTCCACTTT	once	-	TRBV30	TRBJ1-6
CASSYSGGQSDTQYF	TGTGCCAGCAGTTACTCCGGGGGACAGTCAGATACGCAGTATTTT	-	-	TRBV6-5	TRBJ2-3
CASSTPGGVNEQFF	TGTGCCAGTAGTACCCCGGGGGGGGTGAATGAGCAGTTCTTC	-	TRBD2	TRBV19	TRBJ2-1
CASSPRGGGGADTQYF	TGTGCCAGCAGCCCCCGGGGGGGTGGGGGTGCAGATACGCAGTATTTT	-	TRBD2	TRBV9	TRBJ2-3
CASSTAGLAGAGELFF	TGTGCCAGCAGCACAGCGGGACTAGCGGGAGCCGGGGAGCTGTTTTTT	-	TRBD2	TRBV5-6	TRBJ2-2
CASSLPGLTYEQYF	TGTGCCAGCAGCTTGCCGGGACTCACCTACGAGCAGTACTTC	-	-	TRBV7-2	TRBJ2-7
CASSRGTSGSYEQYF	TGTGCCAGCAGCCGCGGGACTAGCGGGAGCTACGAGCAGTACTTC	-	TRBD2	TRBV3-1/TRBV3-2	TRBJ2-7
CASSQEVLNPSSGNTIYF	TGCGCCAGCAGCCAAGAGGTTCTTAACCCGAGCTCTGGAAACACCATATATTTT	-	-	TRBV4-1	TRBJ1-3
CASSLQGTQPQHF	TGTGCCAGCAGCTTACAGGGGACTCAGCCCCAGCATTTT	-	-	TRBV7-2	TRBJ1-5
CASSSWTRGLAGGYNEQFF	TGTGCCAGCAGTTCGTGGACTCGAGGACTAGCGGGAGGCTACAATGAGCAGTTCTTC	-	TRBD2	TRBV27	TRBJ2-1
CASSLARGAEQFF	TGTGCTAGCAGCCTAGCCCGAGGTGCTGAGCAGTTCTTC	-	-	TRBV7-7	TRBJ2-1
CASSKRWTSGSYNEQFF	TGTGCCAGCAGCAAACGTTGGACTAGCGGGAGCTACAATGAGCAGTTCTTC	once	-	TRBV21-1	TRBJ2-1
CSVGGLAGGNEQFF	TGCAGCGTGGGGGGTCTAGCGGGAGGGAATGAGCAGTTCTTC	once	TRBD2	TRBV29-1	TRBJ2-1
CASSFAGNQPQHF	TGTGCCAGCAGTTTCGCAGGGAATCAGCCCCAGCATTTT	-	-	TRBV27	TRBJ1-5
CASSIDQSSGSYEQYF	TGTGCCAGTAGTATAGATCAATCCAGCGGGAGCTACGAGCAGTACTTC	-	TRBD2	TRBV19	TRBJ2-7
CASTPGLRYNEQFF	TGTGCCAGCACCCCGGGACTTAGATACAATGAGCAGTTCTTC	-	-	TRBV9	TRBJ2-1
CASSLTQGENQPQHF	TGTGCCAGCAGCTTAACGCAGGGGGAGAATCAGCCCCAGCATTTT	once	TRBD1	TRBV7-2	TRBJ1-5
CASSLTGSGANVLTF	TGTGCCAGCAGCCTGACTGGCTCTGGGGCCAACGTCCTGACTTTC	-	-	TRBV28	TRBJ2-6
CASSARTGSDTEAFF	TGTGCCAGCAGCGCGAGGACAGGGTCGGACACTGAAGCTTTCTTT	-	TRBD1	TRBV9	TRBJ1-1
CASSQIAGTSGRETQYF	TGTGCCAGCTCACAAATAGCCGGGACTAGCGGGAGAGAGACCCAGTACTTC	-	TRBD2	TRBV18	TRBJ2-5
CASSADRNQPQHF	TGCGCCAGCAGCGCTGACAGAAATCAGCCCCAGCATTTT	-	-	TRBV28	TRBJ1-5
CASSVPLSGLNTGELFF	TGTGCCAGCAGCGTTCCTTTAAGCGGGTTGAACACCGGGGAGCTGTTTTTT	once	-	TRBV5-8	TRBJ2-2
CASSEARVTDTQYF	TGTGCCAGCAGTGAAGCGCGGGTCACAGATACGCAGTATTTT	-	-	TRBV6-1	TRBJ2-3
CSARQGAHEQYF	TGCAGCGCCAGACAGGGGGCCCACGAGCAGTACTTC	-	TRBD1	TRBV29-1	TRBJ2-7
CASSPGGTPYEQYF	TGTGCCAGCAGTCCGGGAGGCACTCCCTACGAGCAGTACTTC	-	TRBD2	TRBV27	TRBJ2-7
CASSFAVREGPNYNEQFF	TGTGCCAGCAGTTTTGCCGTTCGGGAGGGTCCCAACTACAATGAGCAGTTCTTC	-	TRBD2	TRBV27	TRBJ2-1
CASSVVGVGTSSDTQYF	TGTGCCAGCAGCGTAGTAGGGGTGGGGACTAGTTCCGATACGCAGTATTTT	-	TRBD2	TRBV9	TRBJ2-3
CATRTLAGGPPYEQYF	TGTGCCACCAGAACCCTAGCGGGAGGGCCGCCCTACGAGCAGTACTTC	-	TRBD2	TRBV15	TRBJ2-7
CAISAGANTGELFF	TGTGCCATCAGTGCCGGGGCGAACACCGGGGAGCTGTTTTTT	few	-	TRBV10-3	TRBJ2-2
CAIREAGGQDTQYF	TGTGCCATCAGGGAGGCGGGAGGGCAAGATACGCAGTATTTT	-	TRBD2	TRBV10-3	TRBJ2-3
CASSPKTGGVTEAFF	TGTGCCAGCAGCCCCAAAACAGGCGGGGTCACTGAAGCTTTCTTT	-	-	TRBV7-3	TRBJ1-1
CATSEQKGRGTGELFF	TGTGCCACCAGTGAACAAAAGGGGCGGGGCACCGGGGAGCTGTTTTTT	-	-	TRBV24-1	TRBJ2-2
CASSLAGTQNTEAFF	TGCGCCAGCAGCTTGGCTGGGACTCAGAACACTGAAGCTTTCTTT	-	-	TRBV5-1	TRBJ1-1
CASSPAGGPGEQYF	TGTGCCAGCAGTCCAGCGGGAGGGCCTGGCGAGCAGTACTTC	-	TRBD2	TRBV6-5	TRBJ2-7
CASSVEASRTDTQYF	TGTGCCAGCAGCGTAGAGGCTAGTCGCACAGATACGCAGTATTTT	-	-	TRBV9	TRBJ2-3
CASSLVGQGPDYEQYF	TGCGCCAGCAGCTTGGTCGGACAGGGGCCCGACTACGAGCAGTACTTC	-	TRBD1	TRBV5-1	TRBJ2-7
CASSDRTGGITDTQYF	TGTGCCAGCAGTGACCGGACAGGGGGCATCACAGATACGCAGTATTTT	once	TRBD1	TRBV28	TRBJ2-3
CASSWQTNTGELFF	TGTGCCAGCAGTTGGCAAACGAACACCGGGGAGCTGTTTTTT	-	-	TRBV6-5	TRBJ2-2
CASSNRDTPNTGELFF	TGTGCCAGTAGTAACCGGGACACCCCGAACACCGGGGAGCTGTTTTTT	few	-	TRBV19	TRBJ2-2
CASSFGQGNYGYTF	TGCGCCAGCAGCTTCGGACAGGGCAACTATGGCTACACCTTC	-	TRBD1	TRBV5-1	TRBJ1-2
CASSHIQGLQETQYF	TGCGCCAGCAGCCACATACAGGGGCTCCAAGAGACCCAGTACTTC	-	TRBD1	TRBV4-1	TRBJ2-5
CASSLANNYGYTF	TGTGCCAGCAGCTTGGCCAATAACTATGGCTACACCTTC	-	-	TRBV5-5	TRBJ1-2
CASSFAASYNEQFF	TGTGCCAGCAGTTTTGCGGCATCCTACAATGAGCAGTTCTTC	-	-	TRBV27	TRBJ2-1
CAISTGDYGYTF	TGTGCCATCAGCACAGGGGATTATGGCTACACCTTC	-	TRBD1	TRBV10-3	TRBJ1-2
CATSRDRGVNTEAFF	TGTGCCACCAGCAGAGATCGCGGGGTTAACACTGAAGCTTTCTTT	-	-	TRBV15	TRBJ1-1
CASSQEDRDPVFEQYF	TGCGCCAGCAGCCAAGAAGACAGGGACCCTGTGTTCGAGCAGTACTTC	-	TRBD1	TRBV4-3	TRBJ2-7
CASSYLLAGRETQYF	TGTGCCAGCAGTTACTTACTAGCGGGCCGGGAGACCCAGTACTTC	-	TRBD2	TRBV6-5	TRBJ2-5
CAWSGTSGRAREQYF	TGTGCCTGGAGCGGGACTAGCGGGAGGGCTCGGGAGCAGTACTTC	-	TRBD2	TRBV30	TRBJ2-7
CASSLLVGVGGELFF	TGTGCCAGCAGCCTGCTGGTGGGAGTGGGCGGGGAGCTGTTTTTT	-	-	TRBV11-1	TRBJ2-2
CASSVAGAGETQYF	TGTGCCAGCAGCGTAGCTGGAGCTGGGGAGACCCAGTACTTC	-	-	TRBV9	TRBJ2-5
CASSLRGAGELFF	TGTGCCAGCAGCCTTCGCGGGGCCGGGGAGCTGTTTTTT	-	-	TRBV3-1/TRBV3-2	TRBJ2-2
CATSRDEAGNYGYTF	TGTGCCACCAGCAGAGATGAAGCAGGAAACTATGGCTACACCTTC	-	-	TRBV15	TRBJ1-2
CASSLTGLPEAFF	TGTGCCAGCAGTTTAACAGGGCTACCTGAAGCTTTCTTT	-	-	TRBV6-2/TRBV6-3	TRBJ1-1
CASSPMGLAGGPLVNEQFF	TGCGCCAGCAGCCCAATGGGACTAGCGGGAGGGCCCTTAGTGAATGAGCAGTTCTTC	-	TRBD2	TRBV10-2	TRBJ2-1
CASSPNRGGGMGEAFF	TGTGCCAGCAGCCCTAACAGGGGGGGCGGCATGGGTGAAGCTTTCTTT	-	TRBD1	TRBV5-4	TRBJ1-1
CASSLEGFHEQYF	TGTGCCAGCAGCTTAGAGGGGTTCCACGAGCAGTACTTC	-	-	TRBV13	TRBJ2-7